This T cell receptor (beta chain) was identified during a study of cytomegalovirus exposure and HLA in healthy donors. CDR1 is MGHRA, CDR2 YSYEKL, per germline. This CDR3 is built from 15 residues. Trimming took 1 base from V and 2 from J, leaving 10 bases between them. With 60 Vbeta and 13 Jbeta primers, the PCR was carried out. Profiling relied on immunoSEQ multiplex PCR, and the TCRdb table lists in-frame clones only, not all of them. Here the sample spans around 110,000 clones, around 61% being singletons. This TCR was recovered from a woman in her thirties in good health and CMV-seronegative. The chain is built from TRBV4-1 and TRBJ2-3, with D perhaps TRBD2 (6 bases). The sequencing input was PBMCs. CDR3 protein: CASSQVGLPTDTQYF. As DNA, the CDR3 is TGCGCCAGCAGCCAAGTGGGACTTCCCACAGATACGCAGTATTTT.